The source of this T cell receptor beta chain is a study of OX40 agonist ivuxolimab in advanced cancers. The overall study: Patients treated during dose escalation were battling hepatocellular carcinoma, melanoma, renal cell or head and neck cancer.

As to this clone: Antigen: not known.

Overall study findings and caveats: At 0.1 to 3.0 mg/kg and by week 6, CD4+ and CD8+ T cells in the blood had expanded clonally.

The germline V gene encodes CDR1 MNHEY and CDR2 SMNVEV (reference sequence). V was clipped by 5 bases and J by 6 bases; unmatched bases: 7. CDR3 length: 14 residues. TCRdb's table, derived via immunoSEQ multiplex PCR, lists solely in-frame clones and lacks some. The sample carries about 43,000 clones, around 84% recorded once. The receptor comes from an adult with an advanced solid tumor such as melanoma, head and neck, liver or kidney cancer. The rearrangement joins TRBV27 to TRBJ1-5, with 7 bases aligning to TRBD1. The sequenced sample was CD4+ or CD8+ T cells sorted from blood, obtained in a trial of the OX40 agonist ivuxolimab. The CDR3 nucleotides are TGTGCCAGCAGTCTGACAGGGAAGGTTCAGCCCCAGCATTTT. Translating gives CASSLTGKVQPQHF.